Listed below are T cell receptor beta chains from one sample, sequenced in a study of long-term antiretroviral therapy in people with HIV. Libraries were prepared by immunoSEQ multiplex PCR; TCRdb keeps only in-frame clonotypes and omits some of them. The sample lists about 35,000 clones, 65% to 85% occurring once. This specimen consisted of unsorted PBMCs, obtained 3 years after starting antiretroviral therapy. These receptors were taken from a man over 45 with HIV. Each CDR3 is given with its conserved first and last residue. Fields, in order: V gene, J gene, D gene, clone size, CDR3 protein, CDR3 DNA. A D gene is named only where the DNA matches it firmly. Size tells how often a clone was seen (once, few, many) or the class of an expanded clone, and some rows leave it out.

>TRBV7-9|TRBJ2-1|.|.
CASSTEGGSYNEQFF
TGTGCCAGCAGCACCGAGGGCGGGTCCTACAATGAGCAGTTCTTC
>TRBV2|TRBJ1-5|TRBD1|.
CASSRQGVGNQPQHF
TGTGCCAGCAGCCGACAGGGAGTAGGAAATCAGCCCCAGCATTTT
>TRBV14|TRBJ2-2|TRBD2|.
CASRVGGVSTGELFF
TGTGCCAGCAGAGTCGGGGGGGTGAGCACCGGGGAGCTGTTTTTT
>TRBV7-3|TRBJ2-1|TRBD2|few
CASSPLAGGAYNEQFF
TGTGCCAGCAGCCCTCTAGCGGGGGGCGCCTACAATGAGCAGTTCTTC
>TRBV18|TRBJ2-2|.|.
CASSPPRNTGELFF
TGTGCCAGCTCACCACCGCGCAACACCGGGGAGCTGTTTTTT
>TRBV6-1|TRBJ2-1|.|once
CASSEPRAVNEQFF
TGTGCCAGCAGTGAACCCAGGGCCGTCAATGAGCAGTTCTTC
>TRBV28|TRBJ1-3|.|few
CASSFSPLLGNTIYF
TGTGCCAGCAGTTTTAGCCCTCTCCTTGGAAACACCATATATTTT
>TRBV6-1|TRBJ2-5|.|.
CASSTRQRETQYF
TGTGCCAGCAGTACACGTCAGAGGGAGACCCAGTACTTC
>TRBV4-2|TRBJ2-3|.|.
CASRGGASDTQYF
TGTGCCAGCAGAGGGGGGGCCTCAGATACGCAGTATTTT
>TRBV4-2|TRBJ2-5|.|.
CASSQSEGPGEETQYF
TGTGCCAGCAGCCAAAGTGAGGGGCCGGGAGAAGAGACCCAGTACTTC
>TRBV19|TRBJ2-5|TRBD1|.
CASSIDLRGQETQYF
TGTGCCAGTAGTATAGATCTCAGGGGGCAGGAGACCCAGTACTTC
>TRBV28|TRBJ1-5|TRBD1|.
CASKEGGAQPQHF
TGTGCCAGCAAGGAAGGGGGCGCTCAGCCCCAGCATTTT
>TRBV6-5|TRBJ2-7|.|few
CASSYSTRGRNEQYF
TGTGCCAGCAGTTACTCGACCAGGGGGAGGAACGAGCAGTACTTC
>TRBV5-1|TRBJ1-6|.|.
CASSLEAVKGYSPLHF
TGCGCCAGCAGCTTGGAGGCAGTCAAAGGGTATTCACCCCTCCACTTT
>TRBV7-9|TRBJ2-3|.|.
CASSFPWDTQYF
TGTGCCAGCAGCTTCCCGTGGGATACGCAGTATTTT
>TRBV18|TRBJ2-1|.|.
CASSPQINEQFF
TGTGCCAGCTCACCACAAATCAATGAGCAGTTCTTC
>TRBV7-2|TRBJ1-2|.|.
CASSPGTGRGYGYTF
TGTGCCAGCAGCCCCGGGACGGGTAGGGGGTATGGCTACACCTTC
>TRBV9|TRBJ2-7|.|once
CASSVAGRPTYEQYF
TGTGCCAGCAGCGTAGCCGGCCGACCAACCTACGAGCAGTACTTC
>TRBV5-6|TRBJ2-7|.|.
CASSRDVLPSYEQYF
TGTGCCAGCAGCCGCGACGTCCTACCCTCCTACGAGCAGTACTTC
>TRBV19|TRBJ2-2|.|.
CASSQGGLRAGELFF
TGTGCCAGTAGTCAGGGGGGATTGAGGGCCGGGGAGCTGTTTTTT
>TRBV19|TRBJ1-1|.|.
CASSISPRSRTEAFF
TGTGCCAGTAGTATCTCCCCTCGCTCTCGCACTGAAGCTTTCTTT
>TRBV28|TRBJ1-2|.|.
CASSNYNYGYTF
TGTGCCAGCAGTAATTACAACTATGGCTACACCTTC
>TRBV28|TRBJ2-7|TRBD1|.
CASRRDRVIYEQYF
TGTGCCAGCAGGAGGGACAGGGTTATCTACGAGCAGTACTTC
>TRBV5-4|TRBJ2-1|TRBD1|.
CASSWGQGATLNEQFF
TGTGCCAGCAGCTGGGGACAGGGCGCGACACTTAATGAGCAGTTCTTC
>TRBV5-8|TRBJ2-1|TRBD2|.
CASSLATSGGPRSSYNEQFF
TGTGCCAGCAGCTTGGCAACTAGCGGGGGTCCTAGATCAAGCTACAATGAGCAGTTCTTC
>TRBV12-5|TRBJ1-5|TRBD1|once
CASGAGTGSNQPQHF
TGTGCTAGTGGTGCCGGGACAGGGAGCAATCAGCCCCAGCATTTT
>TRBV5-4|TRBJ2-3|.|.
CASSLGGLDTQYF
TGTGCCAGCAGCTTAGGAGGACTCGATACGCAGTATTTT
>TRBV6-5|TRBJ1-4|.|.
CASSPDRVNEKLFF
TGTGCCAGCAGTCCGGACAGAGTTAATGAAAAACTGTTTTTT
>TRBV4-3|TRBJ2-5|TRBD2|.
CASSPGLAGRETQYF
TGCGCCAGCAGCCCGGGACTAGCGGGACGAGAGACCCAGTACTTC
>TRBV7-8|TRBJ2-3|.|.
CASGIQGTQYF
TGTGCCAGCGGAATCCAGGGCACGCAGTATTTT
>TRBV7-6|TRBJ1-1|TRBD1|.
CASSRQGGNTEAFF
TGTGCCAGCAGCCGACAGGGTGGGAACACTGAAGCTTTCTTT
>TRBV7-2|TRBJ2-3|TRBD2|.
CASSLVGGRGTDTQYF
TGTGCCAGCAGCTTAGTAGGTGGGAGGGGCACAGATACGCAGTATTTT
>TRBV11-3|TRBJ1-5|.|.
CALGGYNQPQHF
TGTGCCCTCGGGGGTTACAATCAGCCCCAGCATTTT